The 20 T cell receptor beta chains presented below share a single source sample, sequenced in a study of cytomegalovirus exposure and HLA in healthy donors. Both 60 Vbeta primers and 13 Jbeta primers went into the PCR. Sequenced by immunoSEQ multiplex PCR; TCRdb stores in-frame clones only, minus some. The table has about 44,000 clones, about 90% seen once. Specimen: PBMCs. The receptors were gathered from a middle-aged woman in good health and CMV-seropositive.

This chain links TRBV6-5 with TRBJ2-2; 7 bases line up with TRBD1. The CDR3 length is 14 residues. Germline CDR1 is MNHEY and CDR2 is SVGAGI. With V trimmed by 8 bases and J by 5 bases, 8 bases remained unmatched. Here the CDR3 reads CASSTGYETGELFF. CDR3 bases: TGTGCCAGCTCGACAGGGTACGAAACCGGGGAGCTGTTTTTT.

This chain links TRBV5-5 with TRBJ2-1; 9 positions match TRBD1. V lost 2 bases to trimming and J lost 7 bases; unmatched junction nucleotides: 13. The CDR3 has 17 residues. Germline CDR1 and CDR2: SGHKS and YYEKEE (reference sequence). The CDR3 spells CASSFFADRGSNNEQFF. As DNA, the CDR3 is TGTGCCAGCAGCTTTTTTGCTGACAGGGGGTCGAATAATGAGCAGTTCTTC.

In its sample, this clone was seen once. J is TRBJ2-7 and V is TRBV11-2, with a possible D match to TRBD1 (6 bases). The CDR3 is 14 residues long. In germline, CDR1 is SGHAT, CDR2 FQNNGV. The V and J ends lost 3 bases and 6 bases respectively, with 15 bases between them. This CDR3 is CASSFRGEIPEQYF. The CDR3, as DNA: TGTGCCAGCAGCTTCAGGGGTGAAATACCCGAGCAGTACTTC.

This chain connects TRBV11-2 to TRBJ2-1, with D perhaps matching TRBD2 (5 bases). CDR3 size: 17 residues. V shed 0 bases and J shed 0 bases, with 12 bases lying between them. CDR1 and CDR2 (germline): SGHAT, FQNNGV. The chain's CDR3 is CASSLDWTGSSYNEQFF. CDR3 DNA: TGTGCCAGCAGCTTAGATTGGACTGGGAGCTCCTACAATGAGCAGTTCTTC.

The sample holds one count of this clone. The gene calls are TRBV6-1 and TRBJ2-3, with 9 nucleotides matching TRBD1. This CDR3 comprises 15 residues. V lost 10 bases, J lost 2 bases, and 10 bases stayed unmatched. Germline assignment: CDR1 MNHNS and CDR2 SASEGT. CDR3 coding DNA: TGTGCCACGACCCGAGACAGGGGGATCACAGATACGCAGTATTTT. Its translation: CATTRDRGITDTQYF.

This chain links TRBV7-2 with TRBJ1-4, with D possibly being TRBD1 (5 bases). Trimming left V 6 bases short and J 0 bases short, with 23 bases between. This CDR3 has 19 residues. The V gene's germline CDR1 is SGHTA and CDR2 FQGNSA. Here the CDR3 reads CASRRGQGQIEATNEKLFF. CDR3 DNA: TGTGCCAGCAGGCGGGGCCAGGGCCAGATCGAGGCAACTAATGAAAAACTGTTTTTT. Using reference TRBV7-2 and TRBJ1-4 for the parts outside the CDR3, the full variable domain is GAGVSQSPSNKVTEKGKDVELRCDPISGHTALYWYRQSLGQGLEFLIYFQGNSAPDKSGLPSDRFSAERTGGSVSTLTIQRTQQEDSAVYLCASRRGQGQIEATNEKLFFGSGTQLSVL.

The chain couples TRBV7-3 to TRBJ2-1; a weak D match, TRBD2 (7 bases). Deletions cut 4 bases from V and 12 bases from J, with 13 bases between. From germline, CDR1 is SGHTA and CDR2 FQGTGA. This CDR3 region has 12 residues. CDR3 sequence reads: CASSSLGGVQFF. The CDR3 nucleotides read TGTGCCAGCAGCTCCCTAGGGGGGGTGCAGTTCTTC.

The chain has TRBV4-1 and TRBJ2-5; TRBD1 matches at 8 bases. V lost 4 bases to trimming and J lost 5 bases; unmatched junction nucleotides: 9. Germline V gives CDR1 MGHRA, CDR2 YSYEKL. This CDR3 region has 15 residues. CDR3 sequence: CASSPRTGPVETQYF. The CDR3 DNA reads TGCGCCAGCAGCCCAAGGACAGGGCCAGTGGAGACCCAGTACTTC.

Points on this clone: The junction shows a germline mismatch at one end, possibly a read error. CDR3 nucleotides: TGTGCCAGCAGTGGGGACATGAACTCTGAAGCTTTCTTT. Protein: CASSGDMNSEAFF. The rearrangement links TRBV7-6 to TRBJ1-1; D possibly corresponds to TRBD1 (6 bases). The CDR3 totals 13 residues. The V gene's germline CDR1 is SGHVS and CDR2 FNYEAQ.

The rearrangement joins TRBV7-2 to TRBJ1-2; the match to TRBD1 covers 8 bases. V lost 5 bases, J lost 3 bases, and 8 bases stayed unmatched. This CDR3 has 15 residues. Germline V CDR1 and CDR2: SGHTA, FQGNSA. CDR3 DNA: TGTGCCAGCAGCGCTCAGGGGGCGGACTACTATGGCTACACCTTC. This translates into CASSAQGADYYGYTF.

V usage is TRBV27 and J usage is TRBJ1-5; no firm D call. The CDR3 has 14 residues. The V gene lost 4 bases and the J gene lost 0 bases, with 7 bases spanning the gap. Germline CDR1 is MNHEY and CDR2 is SMNVEV (reference sequence). The CDR3 loop is CASSSGYSNQPQHF. CDR3 nucleotide sequence: TGTGCCAGCAGTTCAGGATATAGCAATCAGCCCCAGCATTTT.

CDR3: CASSRVEGAGDTQYF. The CDR3 nucleotides read TGTGCCAGTAGTAGAGTGGAGGGGGCGGGAGATACGCAGTATTTT. The chain uses TRBV19 and TRBJ2-3; D perhaps matches TRBD1 (7 bases). CDR3 length: 15 amino acids. V was clipped by 4 bases and J by 5 bases, with 16 bases between them. Germline V gives CDR1 LNHDA, CDR2 SQIVND (reference sequence).

This rearrangement joins TRBV5-6 to TRBJ2-1; tentatively, D is TRBD2 (7 bases). CDR1 is SGHDT and CDR2 is YYEEEE in the germline V gene. The CDR3 length is 16 residues. V dropped 3 bases and J dropped 5 bases, with 18 bases sitting between them. Written as DNA, the CDR3 is TGTGCCAGCAGCTGGGGGGGGGCAGGGATTAACAATGAGCAGTTCTTC. It codes for CASSWGGAGINNEQFF.

The V call is TRBV7-6, the J call TRBJ2-5; no definite D call. The CDR3 length is 13 residues. Looked up from germline, CDR1 is SGHVS and CDR2 is FNYEAQ. V lost 0 bases to trimming and J lost 1 base, with 3 bases between them. In DNA, the CDR3 is TGTGCCAGCAGCTTAGCCTCCCAAGAGACCCAGTACTTC. This sequence encodes CASSLASQETQYF.

This rearrangement joins TRBV18 to TRBJ2-7; TRBD1 matches 7 bases. Germline V gives CDR1 KGHSH, CDR2 LQKENI. Trimming cost V 2 bases and J 2 bases; bases outside gene matches: 3. The length of the CDR3 is 14 residues. CDR3 amino acids: CASSPRTGTYEQYF. The DNA for the CDR3 is TGTGCCAGCTCACCAAGGACAGGAACCTACGAGCAGTACTTC.

The J gene is TRBJ1-2, the V gene TRBV7-2; no reliable D call. V gave up 4 bases and J gave up 3 bases, with 9 bases separating them. The CDR3 extends over 13 amino acids. Germline CDR1 and CDR2: SGHTA and FQGNSA. The chain's CDR3 is CASSSQAYYGYTF. The CDR3, as DNA: TGTGCCAGCAGCTCGCAGGCCTACTATGGCTACACCTTC.

Here the CDR3 reads CASRLGQGYLDNEQFF. The DNA for the CDR3 is TGTGCCAGCAGACTCGGGCAGGGGTATTTGGACAATGAGCAGTTCTTC. V gene TRBV13 combines with J gene TRBJ2-1, with D perhaps TRBD1 (6 bases). The CDR3 extends over 16 amino acids. Trimming pared 6 bases from V and 5 bases from J, leaving 20 bases between. The V gene's germline CDR1 is PRHDT and CDR2 FYEKMQ (reference sequence). The variable domain in full, completed from reference TRBV13 and TRBJ2-1, reads AAGVIQSPRHLIKEKRETATLKCYPIPRHDTVYWYQQGPGQDPQFLISFYEKMQSDKGSIPDRFSAQQFSDYHSELNMSSLELGDSALYFCASRLGQGYLDNEQFFGPGTRLTVL.

The chain has TRBV4-2 and TRBJ2-7; D may be TRBD1 (6 bases). The V end lost 0 bases, the J end lost 3 bases, and 12 bases lay between the germline ends. The V gene's germline CDR1 is LGHNA and CDR2 YNFKEQ. CDR3 length: 15 amino acids. The CDR3: CASSQDREQGYEQYF. In nucleotides, the CDR3 is TGTGCCAGCAGCCAAGATAGAGAACAGGGCTACGAGCAGTACTTC.

The V call is TRBV5-1, the J call TRBJ1-1; TRBD1 is a possible D gene (5 bases). The CDR3 loop spans 13 amino acids. Germline assignment: CDR1 SGHRS and CDR2 YFSETQ. Trimming took 4 bases from V and 3 from J, leaving 10 bases between them. CDR3 loop: CASSAQGYTEAFF. The CDR3 coding sequence is TGCGCCAGCAGCGCCCAGGGTTACACTGAAGCTTTCTTT.

Worth noting for this clone: The germline gene is not matched at one end of the junction; a read error may be the cause. Other DNA sequences in this specimen translate into the identical CDR3. This chain links TRBV9 with TRBJ2-7; tentative D call: TRBD2 (5 bases). Germline CDR1 reads SGDLS; CDR2 reads YYNGEE. The CDR3 runs 14 residues. The CDR3 region is CASSVVGTDYEQYF. CDR3 nucleotides: TGTGCCAGTAGCGTAGTAGGCACAGACTACGAGCAGTACTTC.